This T cell receptor (beta chain) was profiled in a study of molecular identifiers for immune sequencing clone quantification. Study conclusions and caveats: One cell's worth of spiked Jurkat TCR RNA was reportedly detectable among one million naive cells.

TCRdb used MiXCR to reprocess the PCR reads, holding one entry per CDR3 protein. The sample records some 320,000 distinct CDR3 sequences, 20% to 25% being singletons. Sorted naive CD8 T cells were those defined as CD8+CD4-CCR7+CD45RA+. Details on this clonotype: Its antigen remains unidentified.

Sequencing input: naive CD8+ T cells from blood, with Jurkat cell RNA spiked in. Sample subset: FACS-sorted CD8+CD4-CCR7+CD45RA+ naive T cells. The clonotype was recovered from a human donor in good health. Some libraries in this study had Jurkat cell RNA spiked in.

The CDR3 is CASSHSQGTYEQYF. CDR3 DNA sequence: TGCGCCAGCAGCCATTCACAGGGGACCTACGAGCAGTACTTC. This chain joins TRBV4-1 and TRBJ2-7; 7 nucleotides align to TRBD1. V dropped 3 bases and J dropped 2; count of bases not matched to a gene: 4. The CDR3 extends over 14 amino acids. Germline-derived CDR1 and CDR2 are MGHRA and YSYEKL.